Listed below are T cell receptor beta chains from one sample, sequenced in a study of blood T cell repertoires in COVID-19. Measured with immunoSEQ multiplex PCR; TCRdb has only the in-frame clones, and not every one. The sample yields about 380,000 clones, more than 75% seen once. The sequenced sample was PBMCs or T cells enriched from blood (not recorded which). The receptors originated from a woman in her late teens or twenties who had recovered from COVID-19. CDR3s include the opening cysteine and the closing phenylalanine or tryptophan. D genes are given only for firm matches. Part of the rows lack a size; the others show once, few, many or a class for expanded clones.

clone_size: -; j_call: TRBJ1-2; v_call: TRBV12-3/TRBV12-4; d_call: -; cdr3_aa: CATRRGGGYTF
clone_size: -; j_call: TRBJ2-2; v_call: TRBV27; d_call: TRBD2; cdr3_aa: CASRPTSGPLGELFF
clone_size: -; j_call: TRBJ1-2; v_call: TRBV10-3; d_call: TRBD1; cdr3_aa: CAIRTGTAENYGYTF
clone_size: -; j_call: TRBJ1-1; v_call: TRBV4-3; d_call: -; cdr3_aa: CASSPLNNSPDTEAFF
clone_size: -; j_call: TRBJ1-1; v_call: TRBV27; d_call: -; cdr3_aa: CASSLRWGGAGEAFF
clone_size: -; j_call: TRBJ1-1; v_call: TRBV7-9; d_call: TRBD1; cdr3_aa: CASSLKTGWTEAFF
clone_size: -; j_call: TRBJ1-1; v_call: TRBV9; d_call: TRBD1; cdr3_aa: CASSDGQGHTEAFF
clone_size: -; j_call: TRBJ1-5; v_call: TRBV6-6; d_call: TRBD1; cdr3_aa: CASSPDYRDRGPHHQPQHF
clone_size: -; j_call: TRBJ1-5; v_call: TRBV28; d_call: -; cdr3_aa: CASTSRRTGNSQPQHF
clone_size: -; j_call: TRBJ2-7; v_call: TRBV5-6; d_call: -; cdr3_aa: CASTNRQPYEQYF
clone_size: -; j_call: TRBJ2-7; v_call: TRBV19; d_call: TRBD1; cdr3_aa: CASSVKTGLRYF
clone_size: -; j_call: TRBJ2-6; v_call: TRBV7-3; d_call: TRBD1; cdr3_aa: CASSLLRDRVPSGANVLTF
clone_size: -; j_call: TRBJ1-1; v_call: TRBV7-3; d_call: TRBD1; cdr3_aa: CASSLTGQGSTEAFF
clone_size: -; j_call: TRBJ2-3; v_call: TRBV10-3; d_call: TRBD2; cdr3_aa: CATSTSGGPDTQYF
clone_size: -; j_call: TRBJ2-1; v_call: TRBV18; d_call: -; cdr3_aa: CASSRRDGYNEQFF
clone_size: -; j_call: TRBJ1-1; v_call: TRBV7-9; d_call: -; cdr3_aa: CASSLLQGTEAFF
clone_size: -; j_call: TRBJ2-5; v_call: TRBV19; d_call: -; cdr3_aa: CASSLQETQYF
clone_size: -; j_call: TRBJ2-7; v_call: TRBV28; d_call: TRBD2; cdr3_aa: CASSLTSGGAREQYF
clone_size: -; j_call: TRBJ2-7; v_call: TRBV24-1; d_call: -; cdr3_aa: CATSDFSGEQYF
clone_size: -; j_call: TRBJ2-7; v_call: TRBV4-2; d_call: -; cdr3_aa: CASSQEIGGTYEQYF
clone_size: -; j_call: TRBJ2-1; v_call: TRBV6-4; d_call: -; cdr3_aa: CASSDSPSSGNEQFF
clone_size: -; j_call: TRBJ2-3; v_call: TRBV11-2; d_call: -; cdr3_aa: CASSFLDGLASGGTDTQYF
clone_size: -; j_call: TRBJ1-6; v_call: TRBV6-1; d_call: -; cdr3_aa: CASSDRTRNSPLHF
clone_size: -; j_call: TRBJ1-2; v_call: TRBV5-1; d_call: -; cdr3_aa: CASTGGYGYTF
clone_size: -; j_call: TRBJ1-1; v_call: TRBV9; d_call: -; cdr3_aa: CASSVEGRGSTEAFF
clone_size: -; j_call: TRBJ2-1; v_call: TRBV3-1/TRBV3-2; d_call: -; cdr3_aa: CASSQQTGIAYNEQFF
clone_size: -; j_call: TRBJ2-7; v_call: TRBV30; d_call: TRBD1; cdr3_aa: CAWSSYRGEGEQYF
clone_size: -; j_call: TRBJ1-2; v_call: TRBV19; d_call: TRBD1; cdr3_aa: CASSRPLTGGANYGYTF
clone_size: -; j_call: TRBJ2-1; v_call: TRBV6-2/TRBV6-3; d_call: TRBD2; cdr3_aa: CASSYPGGRNNEQFF
clone_size: -; j_call: TRBJ2-3; v_call: TRBV9; d_call: TRBD2; cdr3_aa: CASSVASGATDTQYF
clone_size: -; j_call: TRBJ1-1; v_call: TRBV3-1/TRBV3-2; d_call: -; cdr3_aa: CASSHQQGRAFF
clone_size: -; j_call: TRBJ1-6; v_call: TRBV18; d_call: TRBD1; cdr3_aa: CASSRPGQANSPLHF
clone_size: -; j_call: TRBJ2-7; v_call: TRBV6-4; d_call: -; cdr3_aa: CASSAYSGPYEQYF
clone_size: -; j_call: TRBJ1-2; v_call: TRBV3-1/TRBV3-2; d_call: -; cdr3_aa: CASSHSGGIEGYTF
clone_size: -; j_call: TRBJ2-7; v_call: TRBV5-1; d_call: TRBD1; cdr3_aa: CASSQGVLGTHEQYF
clone_size: -; j_call: TRBJ2-3; v_call: TRBV7-3; d_call: -; cdr3_aa: CASSPEGGPDTQYF
clone_size: -; j_call: TRBJ1-2; v_call: TRBV27; d_call: -; cdr3_aa: CASRPSGGWGYTF
clone_size: -; j_call: TRBJ2-3; v_call: TRBV7-9; d_call: -; cdr3_aa: CASSLVLSSTDTQYF
clone_size: -; j_call: TRBJ1-1; v_call: TRBV12-5; d_call: -; cdr3_aa: CASGFRGNTEAFF
clone_size: -; j_call: TRBJ2-6; v_call: TRBV15; d_call: -; cdr3_aa: CATGGTSGANVLTF
clone_size: -; j_call: TRBJ1-2; v_call: TRBV25-1; d_call: -; cdr3_aa: CASSVTENYGYTF
clone_size: -; j_call: TRBJ1-4; v_call: TRBV3-1/TRBV3-2; d_call: TRBD1; cdr3_aa: CASSRDSPLVINEKLFF
clone_size: -; j_call: TRBJ2-1; v_call: TRBV4-3; d_call: TRBD2; cdr3_aa: CASSQDRTGGYNEQFF
clone_size: -; j_call: TRBJ2-2; v_call: TRBV19; d_call: -; cdr3_aa: CASSMGLNTGELFF
clone_size: -; j_call: TRBJ1-2; v_call: TRBV6-5; d_call: -; cdr3_aa: CASSLGQYYGYTF
clone_size: -; j_call: TRBJ2-3; v_call: TRBV30; d_call: -; cdr3_aa: CAWSAGPDGGTDTQYF
clone_size: once; j_call: TRBJ2-3; v_call: TRBV19; d_call: TRBD1; cdr3_aa: CASSPTGYTDTQYF
clone_size: -; j_call: TRBJ1-1; v_call: TRBV6-4; d_call: -; cdr3_aa: CASRPDSLNTEAFF
clone_size: few; j_call: TRBJ1-6; v_call: TRBV18; d_call: -; cdr3_aa: CASRIGGGETNSPLHF
clone_size: once; j_call: TRBJ2-1; v_call: TRBV14; d_call: -; cdr3_aa: CASSQYRGYNEQFF
clone_size: once; j_call: TRBJ1-1; v_call: TRBV4-1; d_call: TRBD1; cdr3_aa: CASSQAPDRENTEAFF
clone_size: -; j_call: TRBJ2-2; v_call: TRBV10-3; d_call: -; cdr3_aa: CAIGQTGELFF
clone_size: -; j_call: TRBJ2-7; v_call: TRBV7-9; d_call: -; cdr3_aa: CASTLGGGEQYF